The 10 T cell receptor beta chains listed next were all sequenced from one sample in a study of patients and donors after allogeneic stem cell transplantation (dated by TCRdb to 2019 to 2021). Libraries were built with RT-PCR. The sequencer listed for this sample is NextSeq 550. TCRdb's own reprocessing of the public reads used fastp at Q25 and MiXCR and kept productive beta chains. CDR3 protein sequences are deduplicated, and each keeps its most common genes and DNA. Within this sample are fewer than 500,000 distinct CDR3 sequences, with around 15% of them counted one time only. Of the sample, 6% to 8% falls within the top ten clones. Sequences were obtained from blood, either unsorted or a sorted T cell fraction (not recorded which). The receptors here all came from a human donor who was either an allogeneic HSCT recipient or a stem cell or donor lymphocyte infusion donor (not recorded which). It is not recorded whose cells these are; they may come from a transplant donor.

This clonotype was counted only a few times. This sequence joins TRBV4-3 and TRBJ2-3; D remains ambiguous. V dropped 0 bases and J dropped 4 bases, with 14 bases sitting between them. The CDR3 covers 16 residues. CDR1 and CDR2 (germline): LGHNA, YSLEER. The CDR3 DNA sequence: TGCGCCAGCAGCCAAGATTTTTTTTCGGACCCAGATACGCAGTATTTT. Residues: CASSQDFFSDPDTQYF.

The sample holds many counts of this clonotype. The CDR3 DNA follows: TGTGCCAGCAGTTTACCTAGCGGGAGAATTCAGTTCTTC. Translating gives CASSLPSGRIQFF. This chain uses TRBV12-3 or TRBV12-4 with TRBJ2-1; 10 nucleotides align to TRBD2. V dropped 2 bases and J dropped 13; count of bases not matched to a gene: 5. The CDR3 consists of 13 residues.

This clonotype has just a few counts. The rearrangement joins TRBV5-1 to TRBJ1-1; D is unclear. CDR3 size: 16 residues. The ends were cut back, 3 bases at V and 2 bases at J, with 17 bases in the middle. From germline, CDR1 is SGHRS and CDR2 YFSETQ. The CDR3 DNA follows: TGCGCCAGCAGCTCGGAGGGCAGTCGTTCCAACACTGAAGCTTTCTTT. It codes for CASSSEGSRSNTEAFF.

V and J are TRBV7-9 and TRBJ2-7; D is perhaps TRBD2 (6 bases). Trimming took 1 base from V and 2 from J, leaving 12 bases between them. Germline CDR1 SEHNR, CDR2 FQNEAQ (reference sequence). This CDR3 comprises 15 residues. The chain's CDR3 is CASSLEPGETYEQYF. The DNA of the CDR3 is TGTGCCAGCAGCTTAGAGCCGGGAGAAACCTACGAGCAGTACTTC.

The chain is built from TRBV2 and TRBJ2-7, with a weak D call TRBD2 (5 bases). This CDR3 contains 12 residues. V was pared by 10 bases and J by 4 bases, with 14 bases between. The germline V gene encodes CDR1 SNHLY and CDR2 FYNNEI. The CDR3 nucleotides are TGTGCCACGAGGGTTCCGCTGTACGAGCAGTACTTC. Its translation is CATRVPLYEQYF.

This chain connects TRBV4-2 to TRBJ1-5, with 7 nucleotides matching TRBD1. This CDR3 spans 15 amino acids. Germline assignment: CDR1 LGHNA and CDR2 YNFKEQ. Trimming cost V 0 bases and J 6 bases; bases outside gene matches: 5. CDR3 in DNA: TGTGCCAGCAGCCAAGATCAGGGGGGTGGTCAGCCCCAGCATTTT. Translating gives CASSQDQGGGQPQHF.

This clonotype was detected a few times. J is TRBJ1-1 and V is TRBV20-1; 7 nucleotides agree with TRBD1. The CDR3 extends over 12 amino acids. Germline values: CDR1 DFQATT, CDR2 SNEGSKA (reference sequence). The V gene end was trimmed by 6 bases and the J gene end by 3 bases; junction bases not matched to a gene: 4. CDR3 sequence: CSAPDRDTEAFF. Written as DNA, the CDR3 is TGCAGTGCCCCCGACAGGGACACTGAAGCTTTCTTT.

The chain carries TRBV7-9 and TRBJ2-1, with 9 bases identical to TRBD2. The CDR3 totals 16 residues. Germline V gene sequence: CDR1 SEHNR, CDR2 FQNEAQ (reference sequence). V was clipped by 6 bases and J by 3 bases; unmatched bases: 9. CDR3 sequence (DNA): TGTGCCAGCAGTCGAGCGCCTAGCGGGGTCTACAATGAGCAGTTCTTC. Residues: CASSRAPSGVYNEQFF.

This rearrangement joins TRBV9 to TRBJ1-1; 8 bases agree with TRBD1. Germline CDR1 and CDR2: SGDLS and YYNGEE. With V trimmed by 4 bases and J by 1 base, 6 bases remained unmatched. CDR3 size: 15 residues. CDR3 nucleotide sequence: TGTGCCAGCAGCCCTCGGGACAGGACGAACACTGAAGCTTTCTTT. Protein product: CASSPRDRTNTEAFF.

This rearrangement joins TRBV3-1 to TRBJ1-1, with D hard to call. V was clipped by 4 bases and J by 6 bases, with 15 bases between them. The CDR3 is 14 amino acids. Germline V gives CDR1 LGHDT, CDR2 YNNKEL (reference sequence). The CDR3 DNA follows: TGTGCCAGCAGCCTAGAGGCCCCGACGGCTGAAGCTTTCTTT. This codes for CASSLEAPTAEAFF.